A single sample gave rise to the 30 T cell receptor beta chains below, sequenced in a study of radiation and T cells in renal cell carcinoma. Profiling relied on immunoSEQ multiplex PCR, and the TCRdb table lists in-frame clones only, not all of them. The table records some 150,000 clones, 87% of them present only once. Time point here: blood 2 weeks post-SBRT. Treatment described: 15 Gy SBRT to primary tumor, nephrectomy 4 weeks later. The sequences come from blood, collected from a patient whose treatment included radiotherapy and nephrectomy. The source of these receptors is a woman aged 45-65 years with renal cell carcinoma.

This rearrangement joins TRBV4-1 to TRBJ2-7; the D gene is possibly TRBD1 (6 bases). In germline, CDR1 is MGHRA, CDR2 YSYEKL. The CDR3 has 16 residues. V shed 4 bases and J shed 3 bases, with 19 bases lying between them. This CDR3 is CASSPRLDRRSYEQYF. CDR3 DNA: TGCGCCAGCAGCCCCCGTCTAGACAGGAGAAGCTACGAGCAGTACTTC.

The rearrangement links TRBV6-1 to TRBJ1-5; 7 bases are a match to TRBD1. Germline V gives CDR1 MNHNS, CDR2 SASEGT. Trimming cost V 3 bases and J 9 bases; bases outside gene matches: 11. The CDR3 contains 15 residues. Written as DNA, the CDR3 is TGTGCCAGCAGTGATCTAAGAGGGGGCCCTTGGCCCCAGCATTTT. Its protein product is CASSDLRGGPWPQHF.

V gene TRBV5-1 combines with J gene TRBJ2-2, with a tentative D call TRBD1 (6 bases). Per the germline V gene, CDR1 is SGHRS and CDR2 is YFSETQ. Trimming removed 2 bases from V and 6 bases from J, with 11 bases in between. This CDR3 comprises 14 residues. This CDR3 is CASSFRQGPGELFF. CDR3 sequence (DNA): TGCGCCAGCAGCTTCAGGCAGGGGCCCGGGGAGCTGTTTTTT.

The chain is built from TRBV15 and TRBJ2-5, with 15 bases identical to TRBD2. The V gene end was trimmed by 4 bases and the J gene end by 4 bases; junction bases not matched to a gene: 4. The CDR3 contains 16 residues. CDR1 LNHNV and CDR2 YYDKDF come from the germline V gene (reference sequence). This chain's CDR3 is CATSIPGLAGGETQYF. In nucleotides, the CDR3 is TGTGCCACCAGCATACCGGGACTAGCGGGGGGAGAGACCCAGTACTTC.

The rearrangement joins TRBV7-2 to TRBJ1-5, with unresolved D. Trimming removed 1 base at V and 6 bases at J, with 19 bases between. The CDR3 is 17 residues long. Germline V gives CDR1 SGHTA, CDR2 FQGNSA. The CDR3, as DNA: TGTGCCAGCAGCTTAGGATTAGAGGCAGCCGTGGGTCAGCCCCAGCATTTT. This codes for CASSLGLEAAVGQPQHF.

This chain links TRBV5-1 with TRBJ2-3, with TRBD2 as a possible D gene (5 bases). The CDR3 is 15 amino acids. CDR1 is SGHRS and CDR2 is YFSETQ in the germline V gene. With 6 bases removed from V and 2 bases from J, the gap between germline ends came to 16 bases. The CDR3 DNA sequence: TGCGCCAGCAACGCCGGGATAGGAGCCACAGATACGCAGTATTTT. This sequence encodes CASNAGIGATDTQYF.

The sample holds one count of this clone. The genes are TRBV7-8 and TRBJ1-2; perhaps TRBD1 as D (5 bases). Germline V gene sequence: CDR1 SGHVS, CDR2 FQNEAQ. This CDR3 has 15 residues. Trimming cost V 5 bases and J 4 bases, with 17 bases left between them. CDR3 amino acids: CASSPPGLGVYGYTF. CDR3 in DNA: TGTGCCAGCAGCCCTCCGGGGCTCGGAGTCTATGGCTACACCTTC.

The V gene is TRBV29-1, the J gene TRBJ2-7; possible D gene TRBD1, 6 bases. V dropped 3 bases and J dropped 1 base, with 10 bases sitting between them. The germline V gene encodes CDR1 SQVTM and CDR2 ANQGSEA. This CDR3 is built from 13 residues. DNA of the CDR3: TGCAGCGTTGACGAGACAGGTTCCTACGAGCAGTACTTC. Its translation is CSVDETGSYEQYF.

The J gene is TRBJ2-1, the V gene TRBV29-1, with 7 bases identical to TRBD1. The CDR3 runs 15 residues. After removal of 2 bases from V and 8 bases from J, the junction contained 12 bases not matched to a gene. CDR1 is SQVTM and CDR2 is ANQGSEA in the germline V gene. CDR3 bases: TGCAGCGTTGAAACCTCTGGTCAGGGGGTCGATGAGCAGTTCTTC. It codes for CSVETSGQGVDEQFF.

CDR3 nucleotide sequence: TGTGCCAGCAGCATCCCGCAGGGGAAGAACACTGAAGCTTTCTTT. It is translated as CASSIPQGKNTEAFF. The gene calls are TRBV7-2 and TRBJ1-1; possible D gene TRBD1, 6 bases. Trimming stripped 5 bases from V and 1 base from J, with 14 bases between. The CDR3 sequence is 15 residues long. In germline, CDR1 is SGHTA, CDR2 FQGNSA.

This chain connects TRBV7-8 to TRBJ2-7; weak D call: TRBD1 (6 bases). V lost 2 bases, J lost 2 bases, and 16 bases lay in between. Germline V lookup: CDR1 SGHVS, CDR2 FQNEAQ. CDR3 length equals 16 residues. The CDR3 DNA follows: TGTGCCAGCAGCTTATCCCCCCAGGGGTACCCCTACGAGCAGTACTTC. It specifies CASSLSPQGYPYEQYF.

The chain combines TRBV29-1 with TRBJ1-2; D possibly corresponds to TRBD1 (5 bases). V dropped 3 bases and J dropped 4 bases, with 12 bases sitting between them. CDR3 size: 13 residues. Germline lookup yields CDR1 SQVTM and CDR2 ANQGSEA. CDR3 DNA sequence: TGCAGCGTTGACGGGGGTTTGTTCTATGGCTACACCTTC. This gives the protein CSVDGGLFYGYTF.

This sequence joins TRBV5-1 and TRBJ2-5, with TRBD1 matching over 7 bases. Unmatched junction bases numbered 10, after V lost 3 bases and J lost 5 bases. The length of the CDR3 is 15 residues. The germline V gene has CDR1 SGHRS and CDR2 YFSETQ. The CDR3 nucleotides are TGCGCCAGCAGCTCGTCTGACAGGGTCGGGGAGACCCAGTACTTC. As protein: CASSSSDRVGETQYF. Full variable domain (rest looked up from reference TRBV5-1 and TRBJ2-5): KAGVTQTPRYLIKTRGQQVTLSCSPISGHRSVSWYQQTPGQGLQFLFEYFSETQRNKGNFPGRFSGRQFSNSRSEMNVSTLELGDSALYLCASSSSDRVGETQYFGPGTRLLVL.

The gene calls are TRBV28 and TRBJ1-2; 7 positions match TRBD1. CDR3 length: 14 amino acids. The germline CDR1 and CDR2 sequences are MDHEN and SYDVKM. The V and J ends lost 6 bases and 5 bases, in that order; junction bases with no gene match: 9. CDR3 coding DNA: TGTGCCAGCAGACCGACGACAGGGAGGTATGGCTACACCTTC. This gives the protein CASRPTTGRYGYTF.

The V and J genes are TRBV7-8 and TRBJ2-4; 9 bases fit TRBD2. CDR3 length equals 17 residues. With V trimmed by 0 bases and J by 1 base, 4 bases remained unmatched. CDR1 SGHVS and CDR2 FQNEAQ come from the germline V gene. The CDR3, as DNA: TGTGCCAGCAGCTTAGCTTACAGCGGGGGGGCCAAAAACATTCAGTACTTC. This codes for CASSLAYSGGAKNIQYF.

This chain uses TRBV10-1 with TRBJ1-1, with 7 bases that match TRBD1. The CDR3 covers 16 residues. V lost 6 bases, J lost 3 bases, and 13 bases stayed unmatched. Germline values: CDR1 WNHNN, CDR2 SYGVQD (reference sequence). The chain's CDR3 is CASSLTPGGADTEAFF. In DNA form, the CDR3 reads TGCGCCAGCAGCCTTACCCCAGGGGGTGCGGACACTGAAGCTTTCTTT.

This chain uses TRBV5-5 with TRBJ2-3; TRBD1 matches 9 bases. The germline gives CDR1 SGHKS, CDR2 YYEKEE (reference sequence). The V gene end was trimmed by 2 bases and the J gene end by 4 bases; junction bases not matched to a gene: 5. This CDR3 comprises 15 residues. For the CDR3, the DNA is TGTGCCAGCAGCTTCGGGACAGGGAGGTCAGATACGCAGTATTTT. Residues: CASSFGTGRSDTQYF.

The V and J genes are TRBV9 and TRBJ1-3, with 7 bases that match TRBD1. V shed 0 bases and J 4 bases; nucleotides not matched to a gene: 7. There are 16 residues in the CDR3. Germline lookup yields CDR1 SGDLS and CDR2 YYNGEE. CDR3 residues: CASSVDKGARGNTIYF. The DNA of the CDR3 is TGTGCCAGCAGCGTAGATAAGGGGGCGAGAGGAAACACCATATATTTT.

Many counts were recorded for this clone. This rearrangement joins TRBV19 to TRBJ2-3; no clear D gene. Trimming took 8 bases from V and 6 from J, leaving 18 bases between them. CDR1 and CDR2 from the germline V gene are LNHDA and SQIVND (reference sequence). The CDR3 is 14 residues long. Written as DNA, the CDR3 is TGTGCCAGTTCCGAGACCTCAGGCATTGATACGCAGTATTTT. Translating it yields CASSETSGIDTQYF.

The V call is TRBV18, the J call TRBJ1-2; D possibly corresponds to TRBD1 (5 bases). This CDR3 is built from 11 residues. Germline CDR1 KGHSH, CDR2 LQKENI. The V end was cut by 1 base, the J end by 8 bases, with 5 bases between. CDR3 amino acids: CASSPQGGYTF. CDR3 sequence (DNA): TGTGCCAGCTCACCACAGGGGGGCTACACCTTC.

The V call is TRBV6-1, the J call TRBJ2-5; the match to TRBD2 covers 7 bases. The germline V gene encodes CDR1 MNHNS and CDR2 SASEGT. The CDR3 is made up of 13 amino acids. The trim removed 6 bases at V and 5 bases at J, leaving 6 bases unmatched. Here the CDR3 reads CASRTSFVETQYF. CDR3 nucleotides: TGTGCCAGCAGGACTAGCTTTGTCGAGACCCAGTACTTC.

This chain links TRBV19 with TRBJ2-6; D unresolved. The germline gives CDR1 LNHDA, CDR2 SQIVND (reference sequence). V was shortened by 9 bases and J by 0 bases, with 9 bases between the two germline ends. CDR3 length equals 14 residues. The CDR3 reads CASRRSSGANVLTF. In DNA form, the CDR3 reads TGTGCCAGCCGCCGTTCCTCTGGGGCCAACGTCCTGACTTTC.

CDR3 loop: CATSRDMGGRLYGYTF. In nucleotides, the CDR3 is TGTGCCACCAGCAGAGATATGGGGGGCCGACTGTATGGCTACACCTTC. The chain couples TRBV15 to TRBJ1-2; possible D gene TRBD1, 6 bases. The CDR3 is 16 amino acids. Germline lookup yields CDR1 LNHNV and CDR2 YYDKDF (reference sequence). Trimming pared 0 bases from V and 5 bases from J, leaving 16 bases between.

The rearrangement joins TRBV4-2 to TRBJ2-3, with 8 bases lining up with TRBD2. J gave up 2 bases and V 3 bases, and 4 bases lay outside the gene matches. Looked up from germline, CDR1 is LGHNA and CDR2 is YNFKEQ. This CDR3 is 15 amino acids long. The CDR3 nucleotides are TGTGCCAGCAGCCATACTAGCGGATACACAGATACGCAGTATTTT. Protein: CASSHTSGYTDTQYF.

J is TRBJ2-5 and V is TRBV2; perhaps TRBD2 as D (5 bases). Trimming took 2 bases from V and 6 from J, leaving 13 bases between them. Looked up from germline, CDR1 is SNHLY and CDR2 is FYNNEI. CDR3 length: 14 residues. For the CDR3, the DNA is TGTGCCAGCAGTGAAAATAGACTACCAAAGACCCAGTACTTC. This codes for CASSENRLPKTQYF.

About this clone itself: One end of the junction fails to match germline, which may point to a read error. The chain couples TRBV12-5 to TRBJ1-1; D is unclear. CDR1 LGHNT and CDR2 FRNRAP come from the germline V gene. There are 12 residues in the CDR3. The CDR3 here is CASGLDWAIEEF. In nucleotides, the CDR3 is TGTGCTAGTGGTTTAGACTGGGCTATTGAGGAGTTT.

The rearrangement joins TRBV27 to TRBJ2-1, with a weak D call TRBD2 (6 bases). V was trimmed by 6 bases and J by 7 bases, leaving 13 bases between them. The CDR3 totals 13 residues. Looked up from germline, CDR1 is MNHEY and CDR2 is SMNVEV (reference sequence). Here the CDR3 reads CASSELASNEQFF. The CDR3 DNA reads TGTGCCAGCAGCGAACTAGCTTCTAATGAGCAGTTCTTC.

This clone appeared a few times. The J gene is TRBJ2-7, the V gene TRBV4-1; D call uncertain. This CDR3 contains 15 residues. The germline V gene has CDR1 MGHRA and CDR2 YSYEKL. Deletions cut 1 base from V and 4 bases from J, with 14 bases between. CDR3 nucleotide sequence: TGCGCCAGCAGCCAAGGGTTTGGGCCAGTGTACGAGCAGTACTTC. Protein sequence: CASSQGFGPVYEQYF.

This clone was seen a few times. Here the CDR3 DNA reads TGTGCCAGCCGCAATCACCCTATAGGCGGGACAGGGTTAACCGGGGAGCTGTTTTTT. Its protein is CASRNHPIGGTGLTGELFF. The chain has TRBV7-9 and TRBJ2-2, with TRBD1 matching over 9 bases. CDR3 size: 19 residues. The V and J ends lost 8 bases and 5 bases, in that order; junction bases with no gene match: 21. Germline loops: CDR1 SEHNR, CDR2 FQNEAQ (reference sequence).

This clone appeared once. This chain connects TRBV15 to TRBJ2-3; D gene ambiguous. This CDR3 spans 14 amino acids. V dropped 1 base and J dropped 8 bases, with 13 bases sitting between them. Germline CDR1 is LNHNV and CDR2 is YYDKDF (reference sequence). The CDR3 DNA follows: TGTGCCACCAGCAGAGGGCAGAATCCAGGTACGCAGTATTTT. Translated: CATSRGQNPGTQYF.